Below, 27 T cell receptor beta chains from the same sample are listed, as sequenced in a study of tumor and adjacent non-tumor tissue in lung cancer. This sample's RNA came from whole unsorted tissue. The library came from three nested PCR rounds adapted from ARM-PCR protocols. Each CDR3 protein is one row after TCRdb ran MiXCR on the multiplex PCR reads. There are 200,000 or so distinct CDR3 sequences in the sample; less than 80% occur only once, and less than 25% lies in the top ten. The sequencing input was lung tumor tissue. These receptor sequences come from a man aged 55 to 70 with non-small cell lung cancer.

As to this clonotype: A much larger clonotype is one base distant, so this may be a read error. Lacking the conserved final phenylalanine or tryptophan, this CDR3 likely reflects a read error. The CDR3 nucleotides read TGTGCCAGCAGCTCCGGACAGGGGGCCTATGGCTACACCTCC. This encodes CASSSGQGAYGYTS. The V gene is TRBV5-6, the J gene TRBJ1-2; 11 nucleotides match TRBD1. Germline V CDR1 and CDR2: SGHDT, YYEEEE. The V and J ends lost 3 bases and 4 bases, in that order; junction bases with no gene match: 2. The CDR3 is 14 residues long.

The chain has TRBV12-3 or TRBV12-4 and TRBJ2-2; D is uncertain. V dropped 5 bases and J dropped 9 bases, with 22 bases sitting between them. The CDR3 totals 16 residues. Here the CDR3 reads CASSVTRQPNTRELFF. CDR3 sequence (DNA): TGTGCCAGCAGTGTGACACGGCAACCGAACACAAGGGAGCTGTTTTTT.

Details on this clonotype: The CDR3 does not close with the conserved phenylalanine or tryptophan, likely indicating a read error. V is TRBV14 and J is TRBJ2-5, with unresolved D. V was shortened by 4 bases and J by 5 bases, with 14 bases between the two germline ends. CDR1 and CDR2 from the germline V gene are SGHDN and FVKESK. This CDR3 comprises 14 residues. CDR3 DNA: TGTGCCAGCAGCCCAGTTGGTCCTCGGGAGACCCAGTACATC. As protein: CASSPVGPRETQYI.

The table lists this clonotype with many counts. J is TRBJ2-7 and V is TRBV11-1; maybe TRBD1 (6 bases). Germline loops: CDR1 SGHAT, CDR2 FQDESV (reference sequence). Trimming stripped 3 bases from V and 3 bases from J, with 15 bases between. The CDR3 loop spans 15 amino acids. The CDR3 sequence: CASSLGPGVLYEQYF. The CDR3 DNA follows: TGTGCCAGCAGCTTGGGGCCAGGGGTTCTCTACGAGCAGTACTTC.

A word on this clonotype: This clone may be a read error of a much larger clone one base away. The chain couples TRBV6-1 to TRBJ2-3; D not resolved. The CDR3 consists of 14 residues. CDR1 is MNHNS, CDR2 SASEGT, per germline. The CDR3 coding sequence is TGTGCCAGCAGTGATGGAAGTGGCACAGATATGCAGTATTTT. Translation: CASSDGSGTDMQYF.

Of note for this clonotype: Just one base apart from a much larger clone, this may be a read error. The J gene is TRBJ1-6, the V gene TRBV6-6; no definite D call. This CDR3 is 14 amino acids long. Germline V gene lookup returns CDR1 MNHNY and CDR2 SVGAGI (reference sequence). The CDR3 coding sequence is TGTGCCAACAGTCGAGGTGCCTATGGTTCACCCCTCCACTTT. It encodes CANSRGAYGSPLHF.

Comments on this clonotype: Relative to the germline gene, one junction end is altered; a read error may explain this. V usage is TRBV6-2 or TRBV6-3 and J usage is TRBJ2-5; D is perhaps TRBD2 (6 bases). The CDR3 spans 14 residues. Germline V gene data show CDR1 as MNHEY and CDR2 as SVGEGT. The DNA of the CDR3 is TGTGCCAGCATTCACCGGACTATCTGGGAGACGCAGTACTTC. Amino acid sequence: CASIHRTIWETQYF.

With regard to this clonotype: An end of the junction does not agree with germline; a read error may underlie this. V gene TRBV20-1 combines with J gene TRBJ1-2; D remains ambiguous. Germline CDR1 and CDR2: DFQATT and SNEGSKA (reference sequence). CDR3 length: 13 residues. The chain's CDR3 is CSAREWVGYGYIF. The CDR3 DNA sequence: TGCAGTGCTAGAGAATGGGTAGGCTATGGCTACATCTTC.

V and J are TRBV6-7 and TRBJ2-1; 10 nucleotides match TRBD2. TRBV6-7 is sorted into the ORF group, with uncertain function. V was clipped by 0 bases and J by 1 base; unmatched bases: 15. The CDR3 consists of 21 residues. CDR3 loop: CASSYSIAGGHPKQSYNEQFF. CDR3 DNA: TGTGCCAGCAGTTACTCGATAGCGGGAGGCCATCCCAAACAGTCCTACAATGAGCAGTTCTTC.

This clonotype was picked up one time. The CDR3 region has the DNA TGTGCCAGCACTCCCACGTCCTATGGCTACACCTTC. Protein product: CASTPTSYGYTF. The V and J genes are TRBV11-2 and TRBJ1-2; D not certain. The length of the CDR3 is 12 residues. Germline-derived CDR1 and CDR2 are SGHAT and FQNNGV. Trimming shortened V by 7 bases and J by 4 bases, and 10 bases separated the two germline ends.

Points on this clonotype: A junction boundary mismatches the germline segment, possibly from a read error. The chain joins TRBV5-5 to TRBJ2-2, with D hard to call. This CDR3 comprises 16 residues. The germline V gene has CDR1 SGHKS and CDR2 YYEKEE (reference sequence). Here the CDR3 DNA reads TGTGCCAGCAGTGTCTGGGCAGCCGCGAATACCGGGGAGCTGTTTTTT. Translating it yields CASSVWAAANTGELFF.

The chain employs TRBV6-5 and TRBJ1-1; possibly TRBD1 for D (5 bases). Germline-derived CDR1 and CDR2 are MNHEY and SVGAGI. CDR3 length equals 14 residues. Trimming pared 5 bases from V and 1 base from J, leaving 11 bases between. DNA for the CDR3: TGTGCCAGCAGTGCGACAGTCCGGAACACTGAAGCTTTCTTT. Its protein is CASSATVRNTEAFF.

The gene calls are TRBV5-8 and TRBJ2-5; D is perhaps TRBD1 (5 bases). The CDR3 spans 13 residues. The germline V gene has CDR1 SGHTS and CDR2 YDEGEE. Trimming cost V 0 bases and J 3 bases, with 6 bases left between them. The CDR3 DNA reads TGTGCCAGCAGCTTGGCGGACAAAGAGACCCAGTACTTC. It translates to CASSLADKETQYF. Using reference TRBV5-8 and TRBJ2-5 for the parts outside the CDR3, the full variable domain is EAGVTQSPTHLIKTRGQQATLRCSPISGHTSVYWYQQALGLGLQFLLWYDEGEERNRGNFPPRFSGRQFPNYSSELNVNALELEDSALYLCASSLADKETQYFGPGTRLLVL.

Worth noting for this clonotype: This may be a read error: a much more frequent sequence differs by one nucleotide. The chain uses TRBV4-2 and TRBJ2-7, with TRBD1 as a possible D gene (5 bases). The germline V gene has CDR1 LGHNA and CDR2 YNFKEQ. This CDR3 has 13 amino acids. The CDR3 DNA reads TGTGCCAGCAGTCCCAGGCAGGGCTACGACCAGTACTTC. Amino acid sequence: CASSPRQGYDQYF.

This CDR3 is CASSLARMWTEAFF. CDR3 bases: TGTGCCAGCAGTTTAGCTAGGATGTGGACTGAAGCTTTCTTT. The chain couples TRBV12-3 or TRBV12-4 to TRBJ1-1; no definite D call. This CDR3 comprises 14 residues. The germline V and J ends were trimmed by 0 bases and 5 bases, with 10 bases remaining between them.

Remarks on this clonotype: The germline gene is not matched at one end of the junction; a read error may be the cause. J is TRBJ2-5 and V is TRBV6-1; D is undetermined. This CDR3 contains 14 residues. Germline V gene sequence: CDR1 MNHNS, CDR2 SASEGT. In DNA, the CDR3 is TGTGTCAGCAGTGAAGGATGGACGCAAGAGACCCAGTACTTC. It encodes CVSSEGWTQETQYF.

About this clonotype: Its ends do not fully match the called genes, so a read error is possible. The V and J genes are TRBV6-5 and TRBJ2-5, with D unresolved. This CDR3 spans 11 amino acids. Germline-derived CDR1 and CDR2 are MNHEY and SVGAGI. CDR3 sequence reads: CVSSPGETQYF. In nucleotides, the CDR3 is TGTGTCAGCAGCCCAGGAGAGACCCAGTACTTC.

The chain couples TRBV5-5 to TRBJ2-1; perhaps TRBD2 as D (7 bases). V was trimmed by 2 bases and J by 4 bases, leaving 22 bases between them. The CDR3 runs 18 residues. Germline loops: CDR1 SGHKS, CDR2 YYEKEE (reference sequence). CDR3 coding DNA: TGTGCCAGCAGCTTAAATAGTGGGGGGGCCCTCGAGTACAATGAGCAGTTCTTC. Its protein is CASSLNSGGALEYNEQFF.

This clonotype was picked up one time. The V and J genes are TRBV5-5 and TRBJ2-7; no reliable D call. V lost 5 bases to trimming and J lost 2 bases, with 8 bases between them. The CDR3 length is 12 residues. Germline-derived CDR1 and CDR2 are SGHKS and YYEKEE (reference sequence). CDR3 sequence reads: CASRVTAYEQYF. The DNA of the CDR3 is TGTGCCAGCAGGGTCACAGCCTACGAGCAGTACTTC.

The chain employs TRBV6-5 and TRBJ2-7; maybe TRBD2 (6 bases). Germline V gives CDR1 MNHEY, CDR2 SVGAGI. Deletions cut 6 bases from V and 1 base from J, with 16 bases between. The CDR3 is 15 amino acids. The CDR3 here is CASRASVGYSYEQYF. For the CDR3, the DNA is TGTGCCAGCAGAGCTAGCGTGGGGTATTCCTACGAGCAGTACTTC.

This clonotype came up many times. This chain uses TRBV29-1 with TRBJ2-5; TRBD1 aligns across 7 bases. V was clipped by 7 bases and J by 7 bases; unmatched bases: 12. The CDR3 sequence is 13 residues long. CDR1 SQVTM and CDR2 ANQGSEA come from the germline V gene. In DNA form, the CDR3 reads TGCAGCGGCCGGGACAGAGTTGAGGGGACCCAGTACTTC. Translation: CSGRDRVEGTQYF.

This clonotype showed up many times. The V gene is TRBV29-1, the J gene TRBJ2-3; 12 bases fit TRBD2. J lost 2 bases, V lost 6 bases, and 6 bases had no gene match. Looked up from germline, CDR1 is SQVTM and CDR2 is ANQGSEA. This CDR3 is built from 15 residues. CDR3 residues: CSVDGLAGNTDTQYF. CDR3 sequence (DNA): TGCAGCGTGGATGGACTAGCGGGGAACACAGATACGCAGTATTTT.

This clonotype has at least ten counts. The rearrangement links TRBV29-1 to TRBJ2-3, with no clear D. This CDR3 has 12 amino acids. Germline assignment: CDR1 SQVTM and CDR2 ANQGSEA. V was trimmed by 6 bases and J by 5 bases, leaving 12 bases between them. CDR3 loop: CSVVDFRDTQYF. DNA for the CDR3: TGCAGCGTCGTAGATTTTCGAGATACGCAGTATTTT.

The CDR3 loop is CASSAMRAGNQPQHF. Here the CDR3 DNA reads TGTGCCAGCAGTGCGATGAGGGCTGGCAATCAGCCCCAGCATTTT. The chain carries TRBV6-1 and TRBJ1-5; D ambiguous. V was clipped by 4 bases and J by 2 bases, with 12 bases between them. Germline V gene sequence: CDR1 MNHNS, CDR2 SASEGT. This CDR3 has 15 residues.

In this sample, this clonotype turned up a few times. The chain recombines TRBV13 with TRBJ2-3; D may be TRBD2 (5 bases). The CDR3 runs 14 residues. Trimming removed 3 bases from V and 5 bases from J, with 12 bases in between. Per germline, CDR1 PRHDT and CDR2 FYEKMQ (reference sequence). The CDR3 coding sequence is TGTGCCAGCAGCTTGTCCGGGGTTGGAGATACGCAGTATTTT. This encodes CASSLSGVGDTQYF.

The CDR3 region has the DNA TGCAGTGCCAAGACAGGGGGCGCATCCACTGAAGCTTTCTTT. This translates into CSAKTGGASTEAFF. V usage is TRBV20-1 and J usage is TRBJ1-1; 10 bases align to TRBD1. The germline gives CDR1 DFQATT, CDR2 SNEGSKA (reference sequence). The length of the CDR3 is 14 residues. Trimming took 6 bases from V and 4 from J; bases not matched to a gene: 8.

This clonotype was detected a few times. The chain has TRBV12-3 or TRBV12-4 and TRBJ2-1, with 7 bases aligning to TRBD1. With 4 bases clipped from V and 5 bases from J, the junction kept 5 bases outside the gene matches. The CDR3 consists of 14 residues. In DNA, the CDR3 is TGTGCCAGCAGTTCCGGGACAGAGCACAATGAGCAGTTCTTC. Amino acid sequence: CASSSGTEHNEQFF.